The clone carrying this T cell receptor beta chain was counted many times. Its antigen is undetermined. These data are taken from a study of T cell repertoires in cytomegalovirus infection. Across the study: The public TCR beta signatures pointed to both CMV infection and matching HLA type. Overall study results and limits: The cumulative frequency of public TCR beta families identified carriers of CMV plus the relevant HLA. Predominance within the ex vivo response was attributable to HLA-C-restricted CMV-specific TCR beta clonotypes.

Trimming took off 5 bases at V and 0 bases at J, with 18 bases between the two ends. CDR3 size: 17 residues. Germline-derived CDR1 and CDR2 are SGHVS and FQNEAQ. Using its own MiXCR run on the reads, TCRdb lists one record per CDR3 protein. In the table there are a few hundred thousand distinct CDR3 sequences, more than 8% of which are singletons. The sample consisted of PBMCs. The J gene is TRBJ2-3, the V gene TRBV7-8; D gene ambiguous. This TCR derives from a human donor in good health (CMV status not recorded). Some clones in this sample may be carry-over from other donors' samples. CDR3 in DNA: TGTGCCAGCAGCCGCTCCCGACTGTTATCTAGCACAGATACGCAGTATTTT. Translating gives CASSRSRLLSSTDTQYF.